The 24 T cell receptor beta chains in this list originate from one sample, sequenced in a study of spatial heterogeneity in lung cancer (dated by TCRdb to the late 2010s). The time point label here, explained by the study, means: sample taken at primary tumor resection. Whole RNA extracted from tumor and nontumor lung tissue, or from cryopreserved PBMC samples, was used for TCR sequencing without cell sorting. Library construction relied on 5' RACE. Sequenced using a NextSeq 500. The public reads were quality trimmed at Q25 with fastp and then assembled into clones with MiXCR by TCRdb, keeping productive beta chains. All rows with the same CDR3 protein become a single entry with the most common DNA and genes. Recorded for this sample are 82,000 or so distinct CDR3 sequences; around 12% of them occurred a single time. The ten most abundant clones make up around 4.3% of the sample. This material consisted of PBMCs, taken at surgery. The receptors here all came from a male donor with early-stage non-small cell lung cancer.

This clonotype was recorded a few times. The CDR3 DNA follows: TGTGCCAGCAGTTACTTGACTAGCGGACTACCCTACAATGAGCAGTTCTTC. Its protein product is CASSYLTSGLPYNEQFF. The chain employs TRBV6-2 or TRBV6-3 and TRBJ2-1, with TRBD2 identical over 9 bases. V dropped 1 base and J dropped 2; count of bases not matched to a gene: 6. The CDR3 is 17 amino acids. Per germline, CDR1 MNHEY and CDR2 SVGEGT.

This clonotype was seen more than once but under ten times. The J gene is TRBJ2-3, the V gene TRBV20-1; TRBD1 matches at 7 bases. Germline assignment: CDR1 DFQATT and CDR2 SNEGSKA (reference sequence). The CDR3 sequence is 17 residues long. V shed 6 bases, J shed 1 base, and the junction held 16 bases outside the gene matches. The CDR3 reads CSAEGAAALPGTDTQYF. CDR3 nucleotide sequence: TGCAGTGCCGAGGGGGCGGCAGCGCTTCCGGGCACAGATACGCAGTATTTT.

The CDR3 DNA follows: TGTGCCAGTACGCCGGGACTAGCGCTTAACACCGGGGAGCTGTTTTTT. It specifies CASTPGLALNTGELFF. The chain employs TRBV19 and TRBJ2-2, with 10 bases identical to TRBD2. This CDR3 contains 16 residues. V gave up 7 bases and J gave up 2 bases; unmatched junction bases: 7. The V gene's germline CDR1 is LNHDA and CDR2 SQIVND (reference sequence).

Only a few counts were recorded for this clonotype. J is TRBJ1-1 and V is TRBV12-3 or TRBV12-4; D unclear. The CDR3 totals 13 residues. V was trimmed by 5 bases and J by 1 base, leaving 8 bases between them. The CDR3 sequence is CASSPEGNTEAFF. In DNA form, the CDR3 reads TGTGCCAGCAGTCCAGAGGGGAACACTGAAGCTTTCTTT.

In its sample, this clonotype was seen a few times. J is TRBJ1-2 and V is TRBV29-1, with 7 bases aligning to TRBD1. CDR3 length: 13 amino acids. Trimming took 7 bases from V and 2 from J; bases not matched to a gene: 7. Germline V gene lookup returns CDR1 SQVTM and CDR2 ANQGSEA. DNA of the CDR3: TGCAGCGCCGTCAGGGGACAGAACTATGGCTACACCTTC. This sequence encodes CSAVRGQNYGYTF.

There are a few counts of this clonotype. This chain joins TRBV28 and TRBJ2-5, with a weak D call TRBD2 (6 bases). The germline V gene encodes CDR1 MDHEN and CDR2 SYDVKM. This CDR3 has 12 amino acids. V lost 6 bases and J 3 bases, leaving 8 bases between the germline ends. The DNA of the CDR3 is TGTGCCAGCAGGGCGGGAAAAGAGACCCAGTACTTC. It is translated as CASRAGKETQYF.

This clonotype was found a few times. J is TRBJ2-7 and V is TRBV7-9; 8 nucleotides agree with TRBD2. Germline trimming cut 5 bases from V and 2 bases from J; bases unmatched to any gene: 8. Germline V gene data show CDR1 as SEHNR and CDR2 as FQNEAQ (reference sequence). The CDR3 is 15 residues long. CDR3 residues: CASSLLAETTYEQYF. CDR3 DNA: TGTGCCAGCAGCCTACTAGCGGAAACTACCTACGAGCAGTACTTC.

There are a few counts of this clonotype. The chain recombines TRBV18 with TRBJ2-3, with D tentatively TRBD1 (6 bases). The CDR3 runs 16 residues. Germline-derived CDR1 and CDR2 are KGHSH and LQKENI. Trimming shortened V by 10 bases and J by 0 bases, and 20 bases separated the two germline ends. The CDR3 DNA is TGTGCCAACCCGCGGACAGATCGATTTAGCACAGATACGCAGTATTTT. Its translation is CANPRTDRFSTDTQYF.

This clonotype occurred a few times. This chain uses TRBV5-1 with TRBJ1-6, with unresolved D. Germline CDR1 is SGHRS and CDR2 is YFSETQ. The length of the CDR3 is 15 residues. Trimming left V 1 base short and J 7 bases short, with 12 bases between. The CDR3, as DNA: TGCGCCAGCAGCTTGTTCAGTGAGCCCAATTCACCCCTCCACTTT. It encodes CASSLFSEPNSPLHF.

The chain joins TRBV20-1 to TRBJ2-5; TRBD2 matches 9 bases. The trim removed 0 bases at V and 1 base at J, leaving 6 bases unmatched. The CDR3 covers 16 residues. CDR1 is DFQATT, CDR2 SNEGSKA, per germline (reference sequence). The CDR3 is CSARDPSGALQETQYF. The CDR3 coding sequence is TGCAGTGCTAGAGATCCTAGCGGGGCGCTCCAAGAGACCCAGTACTTC.

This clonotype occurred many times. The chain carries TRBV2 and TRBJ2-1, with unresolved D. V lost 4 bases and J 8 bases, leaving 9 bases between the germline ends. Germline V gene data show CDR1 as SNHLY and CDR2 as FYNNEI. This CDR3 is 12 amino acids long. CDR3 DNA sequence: TGTGCCAGCAGTGCAAGACATCATGAGCAGTTCTTC. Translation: CASSARHHEQFF.

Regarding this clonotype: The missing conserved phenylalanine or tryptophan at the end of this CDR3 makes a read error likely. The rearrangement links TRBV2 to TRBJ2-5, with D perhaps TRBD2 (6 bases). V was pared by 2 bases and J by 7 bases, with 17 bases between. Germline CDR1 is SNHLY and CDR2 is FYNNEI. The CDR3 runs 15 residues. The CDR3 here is CASSEMGGARGTQYL. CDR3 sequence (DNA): TGTGCCAGCAGTGAAATGGGCGGGGCCCGGGGGACCCAGTACCTC.

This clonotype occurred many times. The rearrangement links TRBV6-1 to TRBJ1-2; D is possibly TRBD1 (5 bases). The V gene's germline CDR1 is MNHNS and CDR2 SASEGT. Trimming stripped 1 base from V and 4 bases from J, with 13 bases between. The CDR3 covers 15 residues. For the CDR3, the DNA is TGTGCCAGCAGTGAAGTTTCCCAGGGTCCCTATGGCTACACCTTC. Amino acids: CASSEVSQGPYGYTF.

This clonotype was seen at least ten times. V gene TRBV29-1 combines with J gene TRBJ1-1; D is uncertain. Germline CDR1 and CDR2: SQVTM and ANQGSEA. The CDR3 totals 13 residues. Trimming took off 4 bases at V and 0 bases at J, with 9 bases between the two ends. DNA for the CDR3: TGCAGCGTTGGGGCGATGATGAACACTGAAGCTTTCTTT. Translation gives CSVGAMMNTEAFF.

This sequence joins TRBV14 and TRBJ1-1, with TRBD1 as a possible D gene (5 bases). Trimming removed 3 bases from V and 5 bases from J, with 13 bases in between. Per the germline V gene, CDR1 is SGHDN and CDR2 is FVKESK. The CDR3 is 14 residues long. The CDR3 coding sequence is TGTGCCAGCAGCCACCTCAATCAGGGAACTGAAGCTTTCTTT. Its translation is CASSHLNQGTEAFF.

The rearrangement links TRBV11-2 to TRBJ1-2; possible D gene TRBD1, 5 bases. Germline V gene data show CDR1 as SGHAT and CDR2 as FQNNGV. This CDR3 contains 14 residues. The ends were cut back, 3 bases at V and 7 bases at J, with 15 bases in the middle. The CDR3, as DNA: TGTGCCAGCAGCTTCAGTGGGCAGGGCGGTGGCTACACCTTC. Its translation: CASSFSGQGGGYTF.

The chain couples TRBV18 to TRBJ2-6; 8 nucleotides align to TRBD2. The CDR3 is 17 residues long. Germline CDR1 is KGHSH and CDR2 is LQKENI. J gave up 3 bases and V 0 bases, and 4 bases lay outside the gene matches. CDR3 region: CASSPPIAGNGANVLTF. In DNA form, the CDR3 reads TGTGCCAGCTCACCACCGATAGCGGGGAATGGGGCCAACGTCCTGACTTTC.

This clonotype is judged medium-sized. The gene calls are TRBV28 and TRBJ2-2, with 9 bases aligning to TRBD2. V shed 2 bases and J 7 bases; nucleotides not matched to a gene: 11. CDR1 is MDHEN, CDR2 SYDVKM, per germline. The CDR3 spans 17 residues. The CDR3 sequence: CASSLASGERLGGELFF. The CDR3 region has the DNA TGTGCCAGCAGTTTAGCTAGCGGGGAAAGGCTCGGCGGGGAGCTGTTTTTT.

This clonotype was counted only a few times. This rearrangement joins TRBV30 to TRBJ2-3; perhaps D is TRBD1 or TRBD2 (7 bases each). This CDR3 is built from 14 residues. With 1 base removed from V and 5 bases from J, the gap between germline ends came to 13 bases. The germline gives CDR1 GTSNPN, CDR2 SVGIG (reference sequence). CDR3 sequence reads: CAWSARGRGDTQYF. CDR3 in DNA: TGTGCCTGGAGTGCCAGGGGGAGGGGAGATACGCAGTATTTT.

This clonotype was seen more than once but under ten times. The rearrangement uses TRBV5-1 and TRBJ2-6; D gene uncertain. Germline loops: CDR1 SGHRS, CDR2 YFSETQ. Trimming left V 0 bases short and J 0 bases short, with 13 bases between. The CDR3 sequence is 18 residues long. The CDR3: CASSLGVGSNSGANVLTF. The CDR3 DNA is TGCGCCAGCAGCTTGGGGGTCGGGTCGAACTCTGGGGCCAACGTCCTGACTTTC.

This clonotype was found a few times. Here the CDR3 reads CSVETGDNYGYTF. CDR3 in DNA: TGCAGCGTTGAAACGGGGGATAACTATGGCTACACCTTC. V and J are TRBV29-1 and TRBJ1-2; a weak D match, TRBD1 (5 bases). Between the trimmed V and J ends, which lost 2 bases and 1 base, there was a span of 8 bases. Looked up from germline, CDR1 is SQVTM and CDR2 is ANQGSEA. There are 13 residues in the CDR3.

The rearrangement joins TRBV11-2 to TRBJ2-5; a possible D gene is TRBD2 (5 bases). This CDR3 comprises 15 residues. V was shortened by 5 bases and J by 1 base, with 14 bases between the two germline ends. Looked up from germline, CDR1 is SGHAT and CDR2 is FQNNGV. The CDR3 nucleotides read TGTGCCAGCAGCCCCATAGGACTGGTCCAAGAGACCCAGTACTTC. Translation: CASSPIGLVQETQYF.

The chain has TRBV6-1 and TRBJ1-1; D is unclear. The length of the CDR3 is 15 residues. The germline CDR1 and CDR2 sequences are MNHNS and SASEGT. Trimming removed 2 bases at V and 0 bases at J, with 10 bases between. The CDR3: CASSEFGPLNTEAFF. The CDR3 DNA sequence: TGTGCCAGCAGTGAATTTGGGCCCTTGAACACTGAAGCTTTCTTT.

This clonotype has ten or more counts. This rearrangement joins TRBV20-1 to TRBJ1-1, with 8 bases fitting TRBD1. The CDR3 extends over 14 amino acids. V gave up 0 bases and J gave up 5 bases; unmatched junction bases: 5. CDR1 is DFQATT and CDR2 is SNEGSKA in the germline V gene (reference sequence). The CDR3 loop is CSARDIRGQTEAFF. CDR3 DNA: TGCAGTGCTAGAGATATCAGGGGGCAAACTGAAGCTTTCTTT.